This entry is about one TCR beta chain. Antigen unknown. This sample was included in a study of T cell responses to AZD1222 COVID-19 vaccine. CDR1 and CDR2 (germline): GTSNPN, SVGIG (reference sequence). The CDR3 has 11 residues. With 3 bases removed from V and 4 bases from J, the gap between germline ends came to 7 bases. Study results and limitations: No day 14 peak samples; only post-peak repertoires were characterized. Clonal diversity was possibly underestimated, and white British individuals and females predominated among donors. Recipients of two AZD1222 doses showed rising Spike-specific TCR breadth and depth. Targets within unmutated variant regions were reportedly found for nearly half of spike-specific TCRs.

Clones were sequenced by immunoSEQ multiplex PCR, and TCRdb holds only the in-frame ones, with some missing. The sample lists tens of thousands of clones, 90% occurring once. The sequence derives from an adult who received the AZD1222 COVID-19 vaccine. This chain uses TRBV30 with TRBJ2-7; D is ambiguous. The sequenced sample was peripheral blood, obtained 28 days after the second AZD1222 dose. The CDR3: CAWSPKYEQYF. In nucleotides, the CDR3 is TGTGCCTGGAGCCCCAAATACGAGCAGTACTTC.